This T cell receptor beta chain was documented in a study of post-analysis software for immune sequencing data. In the study overall: Clinical courses comprised relapsing-remitting, secondary progressive and progressive-relapsing multiple sclerosis.

Libraries were made from TCR beta cDNA, and they carried unique molecular identifiers. TCRdb ran MiXCR on the PCR reads and lists one entry per CDR3 protein. The sample holds 750,000 to 950,000 distinct CDR3 sequences, about 50% seen once. About this clonotype: Its antigen is undetermined.

The CDR3 spans 15 residues. Germline CDR1 reads DFQATT; CDR2 reads SNEGSKA (reference sequence). Germline trimming cut 0 bases from V and 11 bases from J; bases unmatched to any gene: 9. Findings of the study overall: Controls showed significantly higher normalized Chao1 diversity than did multiple sclerosis patients. Five or six TRBV segments, TRBV5-6, TRBV5-1 and TRBV20-1 among them, were found more frequent in patients than controls.

The sequence was collected from a girl aged 10 to 17 with multiple sclerosis. Sample: blood. This sequence joins TRBV20-1 and TRBJ1-4; 10 bases line up with TRBD1. The CDR3 DNA is TGCAGTGCTAGAGATCCGGGACAGGGGCTAGGGAAACTGTTTTTT. This translates into CSARDPGQGLGKLFF.